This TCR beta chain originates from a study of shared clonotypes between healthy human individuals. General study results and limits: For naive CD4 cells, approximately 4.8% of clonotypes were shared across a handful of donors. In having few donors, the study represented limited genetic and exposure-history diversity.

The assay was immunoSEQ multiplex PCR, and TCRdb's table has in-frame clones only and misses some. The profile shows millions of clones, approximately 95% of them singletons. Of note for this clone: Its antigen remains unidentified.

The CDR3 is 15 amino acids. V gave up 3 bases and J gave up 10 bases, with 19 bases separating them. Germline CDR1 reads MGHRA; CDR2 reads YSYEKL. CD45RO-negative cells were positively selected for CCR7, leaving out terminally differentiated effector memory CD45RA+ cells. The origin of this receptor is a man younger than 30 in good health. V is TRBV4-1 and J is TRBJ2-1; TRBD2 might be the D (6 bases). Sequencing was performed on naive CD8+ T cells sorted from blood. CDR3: CASSQGDGGDSEQFF. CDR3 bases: TGCGCCAGCAGCCAGGGGGACGGCGGGGACTCGGAGCAGTTCTTC.